This TCR beta chain was found in a study of CD8+CD57+ T cells in acquired aplastic anemia. Those patients picked for sequencing had displayed CD8+CD57+ cell expansion on flow cytometry. Genomic DNA provided the template from which TCR beta VDJ and CDR3 profiles were obtained. TCRdb reanalysed the reads using MiXCR and keeps one entry per CDR3 protein. Here the sample spans about 200,000 distinct CDR3 sequences, over 55% being singletons. Trimming removed 3 bases from V and 4 bases from J, with 12 bases in between. In germline, CDR1 is MNHEY, CDR2 SVGAGI. The CDR3 has 15 amino acids. The receptor was derived from a human donor with aplastic anemia. This chain connects TRBV6-5 to TRBJ1-4; D remains unclear. The sample was sorted CD4+, CD8+, or CD8+CD57+ T cells (not recorded which) from PBMCs. The CDR3 spells CASSYSGSYNEKLFF. The CDR3 DNA reads TGTGCCAGCAGTTATTCGGGCAGCTATAATGAAAAACTGTTTTTT.